This TCR beta chain was sequenced in a study of technical replicates of blood from a handful of donors (TCRdb year 2017). To prepare the library, the immunoSEQ multiplex PCR assay was applied. TCRdb took this table from immuneACCESS and kept in-frame rearrangements with V and J called. Such tables lack part of the clones; where checked against another copy, unresolved V genes explain under half of the gap, and the rest is unexplained. The sample data list about 90,000 clones, and approximately 94% of these were observed just once. Around 0.24% of the sample is held by the ten biggest clonotypes. Regarding this clone: Its antigen is currently not known. No base-level quality is on record; no much larger clone is a single base apart.

Counted from cysteine to phenylalanine, this CDR3 has 14 amino acids. The read is trimmed to its CDR3 DNA, 42 bases read in frame from base 1. The germline V gene encodes CDR1 PRHDT and CDR2 FYEKMQ (reference sequence). The V and J ends are trimmed by 4 bases and 3 bases, leaving 13 bases between them. Sequencing used T cells isolated from PBMCs. This clonotype was sampled from a human donor in good health. This chain joins TRBV13 to TRBJ2-7; TRBD1 could be the D gene, as 6 bases match. This receptor carries the CDR3 CASSSKQGIYEQYF. The sequenced DNA is TGTGCCAGCAGCTCCAAACAGGGTATCTACGAGCAGTACTTC.